This passage covers 6 T cell receptor beta chains from one sample sequenced in a study of T cells in women clearing cervical HPV infection. Repertoires were generated with immunoSEQ multiplex PCR, while TCRdb's copy carries only in-frame clones and drops some. The specimen's table records some 24,000 clones. Sequencing was performed on blood buffy coat. Receptors originate from a woman aged 18 to 69 with a cervical HPV16 infection that either progressed to CIN3+ or cleared (not recorded which).

On this clone: The read gets to within 3 residues of the CDR3 end, and the germline J gene fills in the rest. This chain uses TRBV11-2 with TRBJ1-1; tentative D call: TRBD1 (5 bases). The CDR3 contains 14 residues. Trimming left V 3 bases short and J 3 bases short, with 11 bases between. Germline values: CDR1 SGHAT, CDR2 FQNNGV. Incomplete CDR3 DNA: TGTGCCAGCAGCTTGGGGCATAGGTACACTGAA. Translating gives CASSLGHRYTE. The whole CDR3 protein is CASSLGHRYTEAFF.

This clone ranks as medium-sized in terms of frequency. From the germline J gene comes the end of the CDR3, since the read stops 3 residues before it. The rearrangement links TRBV10-1 to TRBJ2-2, with 8 nucleotides matching TRBD2. CDR3 length equals 17 residues. Germline V lookup: CDR1 WNHNN, CDR2 SYGVQD (reference sequence). With V trimmed by 1 base and J by 7 bases, 11 bases remained unmatched. This CDR3 is CASSEYETAGVVGELFF. Incomplete CDR3 DNA: TGCGCCAGCAGTGAGTACGAGACAGCGGGAGTCGTCGGGGAG.

Concerning this clone itself: The read comes to an end 3 residues before the CDR3 does, leaving the germline J gene to fill in the end. The chain employs TRBV15 and TRBJ2-1, with 14 bases matching TRBD2. Unmatched junction bases numbered 5, after V lost 1 base and J lost 9 bases. Per the germline V gene, CDR1 is LNHNV and CDR2 is YYDKDF (reference sequence). This CDR3 region has 16 residues. Partial CDR3 DNA: TGTGCCACCAGCAGAGCCGGGACTAGCGGGAGTAGTGAG. This codes for CATSRAGTSGSSE. The CDR3 reads in full as CATSRAGTSGSSEQFF.

In the case of this clone: The read ends 3 residues shy of where the CDR3 ends; the end is completed using the germline J gene. This chain joins TRBV19 and TRBJ2-7; TRBD1 might be the D (5 bases). This CDR3 spans 15 amino acids. The V end lost 5 bases, the J end lost 2 bases, and 16 bases lay between the germline ends. Looked up from germline, CDR1 is LNHDA and CDR2 is SQIVND (reference sequence). The CDR3 DNA, read in part, is TGTGCCAGTAGTCCATCCTCTACACAGGCCTACGAG. Amino acid sequence: CASSPSSTQAYE. The full CDR3 sequence reads CASSPSSTQAYEQYF.

Of note for this clone: The CDR3 end lies 3 residues beyond the end of the read and is filled in from the germline J gene. The chain couples TRBV6-1 to TRBJ2-7; perhaps TRBD1 as D (6 bases). V was trimmed by 2 bases and J by 0 bases, leaving 11 bases between them. The germline gives CDR1 MNHNS, CDR2 SASEGT. CDR3 length equals 15 residues. Here the CDR3 reads CASSESLGGSYEQYF. The part of the CDR3 DNA that was read is TGTGCCAGCAGTGAATCTTTAGGGGGCTCCTACGAG.

A note on this clone: The CDR3 end is not reached by the read, which stops 3 residues before it; the germline J gene fills it in. The chain joins TRBV2 to TRBJ1-4; no definite D call. The CDR3 totals 14 residues. Germline-derived CDR1 and CDR2 are SNHLY and FYNNEI. V lost 7 bases and J 4 bases, leaving 13 bases between the germline ends. The CDR3 region is CASIPTPNNEKLFF. CDR3 bases read: TGTGCCAGCATTCCGACACCTAATAATGAAAAA.